This T cell receptor (beta chain) was sequenced in a study of blood T cell repertoires in COVID-19. Background on the study: The United States, Italy and Spain provided the acute and convalescent COVID-19 samples.

This CDR3 contains 11 residues. Germline CDR1 reads DFQATT; CDR2 reads SNEGSKA (reference sequence). V was trimmed by 3 bases and J by 2 bases, leaving 4 bases between them. Recruits, aged about 18 to 95 years, lived in 24 US areas. In assigning cohorts, the study relied on participant-reported clinical history. The repertoire was sequenced with immunoSEQ multiplex PCR; TCRdb's copy has only in-frame clones and lacks some. The sample has approximately 220,000 clones; 80% to 90% are singletons. Sample: PBMCs or T cells enriched from blood (not recorded which). The TCR comes from a woman aged 40 to 49 with acute COVID-19. V and J are TRBV20-1 and TRBJ2-5; D is ambiguous. CDR3 sequence reads: CSASLQETQYF. The DNA of the CDR3 is TGCAGTGCTAGCCTTCAAGAGACCCAGTACTTC.